Below, one T cell receptor (beta chain) is given with its context. This entry is derived from a study of blood T cells in healthy people across ages. The CDR3 covers 17 residues. Trimming pared 0 bases from V and 6 bases from J, leaving 18 bases between. CDR1 and CDR2 from the germline V gene are LGHNA and YSLEER. Next came a second PCR, run for about 7 to 12 cycles, which used a sample-barcoded 5' primer along with a J-beta primer mix. A template-switch adaptor with 12 random nucleotides tagged each cDNA molecule. Each of the samples gave a minimum of 2.5 million paired-end reads that contained CDR3. In TCRdb, the 5' RACE reads were re-called with MiXCR into one record per CDR3 protein. The sample includes roughly 800,000 distinct CDR3 sequences, nearly 60% of them seen just once.

This sequence originates from a man under 40 in good health. Sequencing input: blood. The J gene is TRBJ2-1, the V gene TRBV4-3, with a weak D call TRBD1 (5 bases). The CDR3 bases are TGCGCCAGCAGCCAAGATTTTCCGGACACGGCGCTCAATGAGCAGTTCTTC. This sequence encodes CASSQDFPDTALNEQFF.